A single sample gave rise to the 23 T cell receptor delta chains below, sequenced in a study of gamma-delta T cells after stem cell transplantation. TCRdb redid clone calling on the RT-PCR reads using CATT. In the table there are around 16,000 delta-chain clones, 9% to 9.5% of which are singletons. Sequencing was carried out using gamma-delta T cells. The origin of the receptors is a human donor. It is not recorded whose cells these are; they may come from a transplant donor.

A word on this clone: The protein that TCRdb holds for this DNA derives from a much larger clone and differs from the translated DNA at residue 5, which likely indicates a read error; the protein shown here is translated from the DNA. The chain carries TRDV1 and TRDJ1, with TRDD3 identical over 10 bases. This CDR3 spans 22 amino acids. Looked up from germline, CDR1 is TSWWSYY and CDR2 is QGS. The junction had 28 bases not matched to a gene; V was cut back by 5 bases and J by 4 bases. The CDR3 DNA is TGTGCTCTTGGGAAAATCTGGGAGGCGATGGATGAGGACTGGGGGATTGTCGATAAACTCATCTTT. Residues: CALGKIWEAMDEDWGIVDKLIF.

This clone occurred a few times. At one end, the junction sequence differs from germline, possibly due to a read error. The chain links TRDV2 to TRDJ1; D is perhaps TRDD3 (6 bases). This CDR3 region has 15 residues. Germline CDR1 and CDR2: GEAIGNYY and EKD. DNA for the CDR3: TGTGCCTCTGACACCGCACAGGGGGAGACCGATAAACTCATCTTT. This codes for CASDTAQGETDKLIF.

The table lists this clone with many counts. The protein held in TCRdb is that of a much larger clone and does not match this DNA's translation at residue 13, likely because of a read error; the protein shown is translated from the DNA. Other DNA sequences in this specimen translate into the identical CDR3. This chain connects TRDV1 to TRDJ1; D might be TRDD2 (5 bases). The germline CDR1 and CDR2 sequences are TSWWSYY and QGS. The CDR3 has 17 amino acids. V was clipped by 5 bases and J by 7 bases, with 26 bases between them. CDR3 DNA sequence: TGTGCTCTTGGGAAACGAATCACATTTCGGGCTTCCGGTAAACTCATCTTT. It specifies CALGKRITFRASGKLIF.

As to this clone: Sequence at one end of the junction differs from germline and may be a read error. The identical CDR3 is also encoded by other nucleotide sequences in the sample. The chain carries TRDV2 and TRDJ1; 11 bases match TRDD3. Germline V CDR1 and CDR2: GEAIGNYY, EKD. CDR3 length equals 19 residues. CDR3: CACDLLLGDTASNTDNLIF. The CDR3 DNA follows: TGTGCCTGTGACCTACTCCTGGGGGATACCGCATCGAACACCGATAACCTCATCTTT.

In regard to this clone: TCRdb shows a much larger clone's protein in place of this DNA's translation, and the two differ at residue 5, likely through a read error; the protein shown is translated from the DNA. CDR3 sequence reads: CACDVTGGLSSWDTRQMFF. CDR3 DNA sequence: TGTGCCTGTGACGTTACTGGGGGATTGAGCTCCTGGGACACCCGACAGATGTTTTTC. V usage is TRDV2 and J usage is TRDJ3; 10 bases align to TRDD3. Per germline, CDR1 GEAIGNYY and CDR2 EKD. Trimming at V came to 3 bases and at J to 0 bases, leaving 7 bases not matched to a gene. The CDR3 runs 19 residues.

This clone was recorded at least ten times. A read error may explain this, as a much larger clone is one base away. The rearrangement links TRDV2 to TRDJ1; D is unclear. Per the germline V gene, CDR1 is GEAIGNYY and CDR2 is EKD. CDR3 length equals 16 residues. V shed 3 bases and J shed 0 bases, with 16 bases lying between them. The CDR3 coding sequence is TGTGCCTGTGACCCCCGTACGTTGCGGTACACCGATAAACTCATCTTT. This codes for CACDPRTLRYTDKLIF.

Many counts were recorded for this clone. TCRdb lists the protein of a much larger clone for this DNA, which differs at residue 6, so this is likely a read error; the protein given here is translated from the DNA itself. Other DNA sequences of this sample code for an identical CDR3. The chain couples TRDV2 to TRDJ1; 12 nucleotides line up with TRDD3. Germline V gene sequence: CDR1 GEAIGNYY, CDR2 EKD. V trimming: 2 bases; J trimming: 3 bases; junction bases outside the gene matches: 12. The length of the CDR3 is 18 residues. CDR3 region: CACDMRSGGYAGADKLIF. DNA of the CDR3: TGTGCCTGTGACATGCGATCTGGGGGATACGCGGGGGCCGATAAACTCATCTTT.

This clone was seen a handful of times. With a far larger clone one base away, a read error is the likely cause. This CDR3 is also generated by other DNA sequences in the sample. The chain links TRDV2 to TRDJ1; 13 bases are shared with TRDD3. Germline trimming cut 0 bases from V and 4 bases from J; bases unmatched to any gene: 13. This CDR3 has 19 residues. Germline CDR1 and CDR2: GEAIGNYY and EKD. The CDR3 DNA reads TGTGCCTGTGACACCGTGGGTAACTGGGGGATACGGGGCATCGATAAACTCATCTTT. This translates into CACDTVGNWGIRGIDKLIF.

Points on this clone: The sample contains more than one DNA sequence encoding this CDR3. The chain employs TRDV2 and TRDJ1; TRDD3 aligns across 13 bases. There are 20 residues in the CDR3. Germline V gives CDR1 GEAIGNYY, CDR2 EKD. V was clipped by 3 bases and J by 8 bases; unmatched bases: 23. The CDR3 loop is CACDRLGDTRHTSGGGKLIF. In nucleotides, the CDR3 is TGTGCCTGTGACCGACTGGGGGATACGAGGCACACCTCGGGTGGAGGAAAACTCATCTTT.

In regard to this clone: This DNA's translation and the protein TCRdb lists, from a much larger clone, do not match at residue 16, likely due to a read error; the protein shown is translated from the DNA. This chain links TRDV1 with TRDJ3; perhaps TRDD3 as D (5 bases). Looked up from germline, CDR1 is TSWWSYY and CDR2 is QGS. The CDR3 loop spans 18 amino acids. The CDR3 coding sequence is TGTGCTCTTGGGGATCCTCCCCACCGAACCTGGGACACCCGACAGACGTTTTTC. Protein sequence: CALGDPPHRTWDTRQTFF.

This clone was seen more than once but under ten times. TCRdb lists the protein of a much larger clone for this DNA, which differs at residue 5, so this is likely a read error; the protein given here is translated from the DNA itself. The chain is built from TRDV2 and TRDJ1; 13 positions agree with TRDD3. Trimming removed 3 bases from V and 2 bases from J; junction bases left unmatched: 11. The CDR3 contains 18 residues. Germline CDR1 GEAIGNYY, CDR2 EKD. CDR3 residues: CACDPRKLLGDTTDKLIF. Here the CDR3 DNA reads TGTGCCTGTGACCCCAGAAAATTACTGGGGGATACGACCGATAAACTCATCTTT.

This clone was seen a few times. TCRdb shows a much larger clone's protein in place of this DNA's translation, and the two differ at residue 4, likely through a read error; the protein shown is translated from the DNA. The genes are TRDV2 and TRDJ3, with 12 bases that match TRDD3. The length of the CDR3 is 21 residues. Germline V CDR1 and CDR2: GEAIGNYY, EKD. CDR3 sequence reads: CACVTLTGGYKSSWDTRQMFF. The CDR3 coding sequence is TGTGCCTGTGTCACCCTTACTGGGGGATACAAGAGCTCCTGGGACACCCGACAGATGTTTTTC.

Details on this clone: TCRdb's protein for this DNA is that of a much larger clone and differs from the translation at residue 7, likely a read error; the protein shown is the DNA translation. The chain has TRDV2 and TRDJ1; weak D call: TRDD3 (5 bases). The CDR3 has 17 residues. V was cut by 3 bases and J by 0 bases, with 19 bases left in between. The germline CDR1 and CDR2 sequences are GEAIGNYY and EKD. The CDR3 bases are TGTGCCTGTGACTTACTGGTGGAGGAGACCTACACCGATAAACTCATCTTT. Protein product: CACDLLVEETYTDKLIF.

This clone has only a few counts. TCRdb's entry gives the protein of a much larger clone, which mismatches this DNA's translation at residue 4, likely from a read error; the protein reported here is translated from the DNA. J is TRDJ1 and V is TRDV2; D is perhaps TRDD3 (6 bases). CDR3 length: 19 residues. Germline CDR1 reads GEAIGNYY; CDR2 reads EKD. The CDR3 here is CACGTVSSWGSRNTDKLIF. CDR3 bases: TGTGCCTGTGGCACCGTAAGTTCCTGGGGTTCTAGAAACACCGATAAACTCATCTTT.

This clone turned up a few times. The junction departs from the called germline gene at one end, perhaps through a read error. The chain employs TRDV2 and TRDJ1, with 10 bases aligning to TRDD3. CDR3 size: 18 residues. Germline loops: CDR1 GEAIGNYY, CDR2 EKD. CDR3: CAYDTRKLTGDTTDKLIF. CDR3 DNA: TGTGCCTATGACACCAGAAAATTAACGGGGGATACGACCGATAAACTCATCTTT.

This clone was found a few times. TCRdb lists the protein of a much larger clone for this DNA, which differs at residue 5, so this is likely a read error; the protein given here is translated from the DNA itself. This sample includes further DNA sequences coding for the same CDR3. The chain couples TRDV2 to TRDJ1; 12 nucleotides agree with TRDD3. Germline loops: CDR1 GEAIGNYY, CDR2 EKD. The CDR3 is 18 residues long. J lost 3 bases, V lost 2 bases, and 12 bases had no gene match. DNA for the CDR3: TGTGCCTGTGACATACTATCTGGGGGATACGCGGGGGCCGATAAACTCATCTTT. Residues: CACDILSGGYAGADKLIF.

In its sample, this clone ranks as medium-sized. The same CDR3 also results from other DNA sequences found in this sample. V and J are TRDV2 and TRDJ2; D gene ambiguous. Trimming pared 1 base from V and 8 bases from J, leaving 22 bases between. CDR3 length: 17 residues. Germline V gene lookup returns CDR1 GEAIGNYY and CDR2 EKD. The CDR3 nucleotides read TGTGCCTGTGACACGCTCGGGCGGTCCCCCCAAAAGGCACAACTCTTCTTT. Encoded protein: CACDTLGRSPQKAQLFF.

Regarding this clone: This DNA's translation and the protein TCRdb lists, from a much larger clone, do not match at residue 12, likely due to a read error; the protein shown is translated from the DNA. The V and J genes are TRDV2 and TRDJ1; TRDD3 agrees at 10 bases. The CDR3 loop spans 15 amino acids. CDR1 and CDR2 from the germline V gene are GEAIGNYY and EKD. J gave up 11 bases and V 5 bases, and 16 bases lay outside the gene matches. The CDR3 spells CACVPLGDSWANLIF. CDR3 nucleotide sequence: TGTGCCTGTGTCCCTCTGGGGGATAGTTGGGCTAACCTCATCTTT.

This clone came up a few times. For this DNA, TCRdb reports the protein of a much larger clone, which diverges at residues 9 and 12, most likely from a read error; the protein presented here is translated directly from the DNA. Distinct nucleotide sequences in the sample also encode this CDR3. This chain uses TRDV2 with TRDJ1; no definite D call. In germline, CDR1 is GEAIGNYY, CDR2 EKD. V lost 0 bases to trimming and J lost 6 bases, with 19 bases between them. The CDR3 has 16 residues. CDR3 bases: TGTGCCTGTGACACCGTACAACACCCCAACGCCTATAAACTCATCTTT. Its translation is CACDTVQHPNAYKLIF.

Worth noting for this clone: TCRdb shows a much larger clone's protein in place of this DNA's translation, and the two differ at residue 7, likely through a read error; the protein shown is translated from the DNA. CDR3 protein: CACDALHRGGYTDKLIF. CDR3 DNA: TGTGCCTGTGACGCCTTACATAGGGGGGGATACACCGATAAACTCATCTTT. J is TRDJ1 and V is TRDV2; TRDD3 agrees at 7 bases. Unmatched junction bases numbered 12, after V lost 3 bases and J lost 0 bases. The CDR3 runs to 17 residues. CDR1 GEAIGNYY and CDR2 EKD come from the germline V gene.

With respect to this clone: TCRdb has a much larger clone's protein, which differs at residue 11 from the translation of this DNA, likely because of a read error; what is shown is the protein translated from the DNA. The chain links TRDV1 to TRDJ1, with D possibly TRDD3 on 6 matching bases. Germline V gene lookup returns CDR1 TSWWSYY and CDR2 QGS. The CDR3 length is 23 residues. V was clipped by 0 bases and J by 0 bases, with 32 bases between them. The CDR3 sequence is CALGELVPKASRPLVGDTDKLIF. CDR3 bases: TGTGCTCTTGGGGAACTAGTCCCTAAAGCCTCTCGGCCCCTGGTGGGGGACACCGATAAACTCATCTTT.

Note on this clone: TCRdb's protein, taken from a much larger clone, differs from this DNA's translation at residue 3, likely owing to a read error; the protein displayed comes from the DNA. The chain has TRDV2 and TRDJ3; D is undetermined. The CDR3 runs 18 residues. Germline lookup yields CDR1 GEAIGNYY and CDR2 EKD. The CDR3 sequence: CAYDTATQTSWDTRQMFF. CDR3 bases: TGTGCCTATGACACCGCCACGCAAACTTCCTGGGACACCCGACAGATGTTTTTC.

Points on this clone: This likely came from a read error, as a far larger clone is one base away. The sample carries other DNA sequences with the same CDR3. The chain uses TRDV2 and TRDJ1; D possibly corresponds to TRDD3 (5 bases). The CDR3 is made up of 20 amino acids. The germline V gene has CDR1 GEAIGNYY and CDR2 EKD. V was shortened by 3 bases and J by 0 bases, with 28 bases between the two germline ends. This CDR3 reads CACDPLTGGSSALYTDKLIF. Here the CDR3 DNA reads TGTGCCTGTGACCCCCTTACTGGAGGATCATCCGCCCTGTACACCGATAAACTCATCTTT.